This record covers a single T cell receptor (beta chain). Its antigen is undetermined. The PCR made use of 60 Vbeta and 13 Jbeta primers. Libraries were prepared by immunoSEQ multiplex PCR; TCRdb keeps only in-frame clonotypes and omits some of them. Among 110,000 or so clones listed, around three quarters were seen once. This entry is derived from a study of cytomegalovirus exposure and HLA in healthy donors. Findings of the study overall: There were some public TCRs occurring in many donors, but most TCR sequences were rare. Most CMV-associated TCR beta chains appeared HLA-restricted in a later analysis. The authors later found HLA-associated TCR beta chains more clonally expanded than equally common others. Cytomegalovirus-associated status was assigned to about 170 TCR beta chains.

CDR1 is GTSNPN, CDR2 SVGIG, per germline (reference sequence). This CDR3 region has 14 residues. Trimming took 1 base from V and 12 from J; bases not matched to a gene: 10. The chain recombines TRBV30 with TRBJ2-1, with TRBD1 identical over 9 bases. This receptor was obtained from a female donor in good health and CMV-seronegative. The sequenced sample was PBMCs. The CDR3 region is CAWSATGGVVGQFF. CDR3 nucleotides: TGTGCCTGGAGTGCGACAGGGGGGGTTGTTGGGCAGTTCTTC.